This T cell receptor beta chain is drawn from a study of post-analysis software for immune sequencing data. Prepared TCR beta cDNA libraries contained unique molecular identifiers. One entry per CDR3 protein, called by TCRdb with MiXCR from the PCR reads. Of roughly 600,000 distinct CDR3 sequences listed, about 40% are singletons. Study-wide results and caveats: Roughly 5 TRBV segments occurring more often in patients than controls included TRBV5-6, TRBV5-1 and TRBV20-1. Significantly lower normalized Chao1 diversity was seen in multiple sclerosis patients than in controls.

With 4 bases clipped from V and 3 bases from J, the junction kept 6 bases outside the gene matches. CDR1 is DFQATT, CDR2 SNEGSKA, per germline (reference sequence). This CDR3 is built from 14 residues. Comment on this clonotype: As yet, its antigen is unknown.

This TCR came from a girl aged 5 to 17 with multiple sclerosis. What was sequenced was blood. The genes are TRBV20-1 and TRBJ1-1; TRBD1 matches 9 bases. The CDR3 spells CSAKGQGIYTEAFF. The CDR3 coding sequence is TGCAGTGCTAAGGGACAGGGAATTTACACTGAAGCTTTCTTT.